This TCR beta chain emerged from a study of T cell changes during pregnancy in multiple sclerosis. The count of this clone is one. Using immunoSEQ multiplex PCR, the repertoire was profiled, and TCRdb retains in-frame clones only, with some absent. The sample includes tens of thousands of clones, roughly 94% seen only once; the top ten take under 2%. Here the sequenced sample was peripheral blood, taken in the third trimester of pregnancy. This clonotype was sampled from a female donor with multiple sclerosis, enrolled in a pregnancy study.

CDR3 sequence: CATKDGGAFGHEQFF. DNA of the CDR3: TGTGCCACCAAGGATGGGGGGGCCTTCGGGCATGAGCAGTTCTTC. The rearrangement joins TRBV5-6 to TRBJ2-1, with D perhaps TRBD2 (7 bases). This CDR3 has 15 residues. Germline V gene sequence: CDR1 SGHDT, CDR2 YYEEEE. Trimming removed 9 bases from V and 8 bases from J, with 24 bases in between.